Each of the 10 T cell receptor beta chains below was sequenced from the same sample in a study of blood T cells in healthy people across ages. A second PCR of roughly 6 to 12 cycles used a sample-barcoded 5' primer and a J-beta primer mix. TCRdb itself ran the 5' RACE reads through MiXCR, one entry per CDR3 protein. The data contain about 1,800,000 distinct CDR3 sequences, 28% of them singletons. The specimen was blood. The source of these receptors is a young woman in good health.

The chain joins TRBV3-1 to TRBJ1-2, with 7 nucleotides matching TRBD1. After removal of 6 bases from V and 10 bases from J, the junction contained 5 bases not matched to a gene. The CDR3 is 11 residues long. Germline CDR1 reads LGHDT; CDR2 reads YNNKEL (reference sequence). DNA for the CDR3: TGTGCCAGCAGTTCGACAGGGAACTACACCTTC. This encodes CASSSTGNYTF.

In regard to this clonotype: A read error may explain this, as a much larger clone is one base away. V usage is TRBV6-5 and J usage is TRBJ1-5, with D unclear. Trimming left V 9 bases short and J 0 bases short, with 15 bases between. Looked up from germline, CDR1 is MNHEY and CDR2 is SVGAGI. The CDR3 contains 15 residues. The CDR3: CASRHGSNSNQPQHF. As DNA, the CDR3 is TGTGCCAGTCGACACGGATCTAATAGCAATCAGCCCCAGCATTTT.

There are a few counts of this clonotype. The rearrangement joins TRBV20-1 to TRBJ2-3; 13 bases are a match to TRBD2. Germline V gene sequence: CDR1 DFQATT, CDR2 SNEGSKA (reference sequence). Trimming cost V 2 bases and J 8 bases; bases outside gene matches: 7. The CDR3 is made up of 15 amino acids. CDR3 bases: TGCAGTGCTAGACCCGGACTAGCGGGAGTTGGTACGCAGTATTTT. Protein product: CSARPGLAGVGTQYF.

Only one count was recorded for this clonotype. The junction departs from germline at one end; a sequencing error may be responsible. The gene calls are TRBV11-2 and TRBJ2-7; a weak D match, TRBD2 (7 bases). The CDR3 has 18 residues. Germline values: CDR1 SGHAT, CDR2 FQNNGV. The CDR3 DNA is TGTGCCGGCAGCTTATTGGTGGGACGGGGGGCTACGGGAGGAATTCAGTACTTC. Amino acid sequence: CAGSLLVGRGATGGIQYF.

The gene calls are TRBV4-3 and TRBJ2-2; 8 bases map to TRBD1. V lost 3 bases, J lost 2 bases, and 2 bases stayed unmatched. The CDR3 sequence is 15 residues long. Germline V gene lookup returns CDR1 LGHNA and CDR2 YSLEER. The CDR3 region has the DNA TGCGCCAGCAGCCACGGACAGGGAAACACCGGGGAGCTGTTTTTT. This translates into CASSHGQGNTGELFF.

The chain is built from TRBV14 and TRBJ2-5, with 11 bases that match TRBD1. The DNA end favors TRBJ2-7, so the J call may be wrong. This CDR3 contains 15 residues. Per the germline V gene, CDR1 is SGHDN and CDR2 is FVKESK. The CDR3 DNA sequence: TGTGCCAGCAGCCAAGGGACAGGGGGCTACTACGAGCAGTACTTC. This codes for CASSQGTGGYYEQYF.

This chain joins TRBV5-5 and TRBJ2-1; D is perhaps TRBD2 (6 bases). Trimming shortened V by 1 base and J by 5 bases, and 13 bases separated the two germline ends. The CDR3 loop spans 15 amino acids. Germline V lookup: CDR1 SGHKS, CDR2 YYEKEE (reference sequence). The CDR3, as DNA: TGTGCCAGCAGCTTGAGGCTAGCGAAAGACAATGAGCAGTTCTTC. Translation gives CASSLRLAKDNEQFF.

V is TRBV5-1 and J is TRBJ1-5; D possibly corresponds to TRBD1 (6 bases). The CDR3 is 15 residues long. V lost 2 bases, J lost 1 base, and 10 bases lay in between. Germline-derived CDR1 and CDR2 are SGHRS and YFSETQ. CDR3 residues: CASSLDGQSNQPQHF. The CDR3 DNA sequence: TGCGCCAGCAGCTTAGACGGACAGAGCAATCAGCCCCAGCATTTT. The full variable domain, with the rest looked up from reference TRBV5-1 and TRBJ1-5, is KAGVTQTPRYLIKTRGQQVTLSCSPISGHRSVSWYQQTPGQGLQFLFEYFSETQRNKGNFPGRFSGRQFSNSRSEMNVSTLELGDSALYLCASSLDGQSNQPQHFGDGTRLSIL.

The chain recombines TRBV3-1 with TRBJ1-1; unclear D gene. The CDR3 contains 12 residues. Looked up from germline, CDR1 is LGHDT and CDR2 is YNNKEL (reference sequence). Trimming left V 1 base short and J 9 bases short, with 9 bases between. The CDR3 here is CASSQVGDQAFF. The CDR3, as DNA: TGTGCCAGCAGCCAAGTGGGAGACCAAGCTTTCTTT.

The chain combines TRBV2 with TRBJ2-5; possibly TRBD2 for D (7 bases). The CDR3 has 13 amino acids. The germline V gene has CDR1 SNHLY and CDR2 FYNNEI. Between the trimmed V and J ends, which lost 8 bases and 5 bases, there was a span of 15 bases. The CDR3 nucleotides read TGTGCCAGCGGGGAACAGGGAGGGGAGACCCAGTACTTC. This sequence encodes CASGEQGGETQYF.